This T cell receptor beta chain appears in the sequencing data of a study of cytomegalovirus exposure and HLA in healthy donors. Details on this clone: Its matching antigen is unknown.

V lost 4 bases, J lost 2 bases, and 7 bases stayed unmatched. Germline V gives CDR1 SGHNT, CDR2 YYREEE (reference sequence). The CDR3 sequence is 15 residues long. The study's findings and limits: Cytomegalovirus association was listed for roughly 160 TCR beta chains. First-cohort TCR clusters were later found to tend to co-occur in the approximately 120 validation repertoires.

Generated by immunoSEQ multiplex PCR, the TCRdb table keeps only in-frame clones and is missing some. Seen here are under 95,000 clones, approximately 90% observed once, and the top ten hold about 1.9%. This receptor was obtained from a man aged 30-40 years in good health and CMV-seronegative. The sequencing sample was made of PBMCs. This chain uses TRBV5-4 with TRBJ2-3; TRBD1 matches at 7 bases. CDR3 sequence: CASSLRQGPTDTQYF. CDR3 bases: TGTGCCAGCAGCCTACGACAGGGTCCCACAGATACGCAGTATTTT.